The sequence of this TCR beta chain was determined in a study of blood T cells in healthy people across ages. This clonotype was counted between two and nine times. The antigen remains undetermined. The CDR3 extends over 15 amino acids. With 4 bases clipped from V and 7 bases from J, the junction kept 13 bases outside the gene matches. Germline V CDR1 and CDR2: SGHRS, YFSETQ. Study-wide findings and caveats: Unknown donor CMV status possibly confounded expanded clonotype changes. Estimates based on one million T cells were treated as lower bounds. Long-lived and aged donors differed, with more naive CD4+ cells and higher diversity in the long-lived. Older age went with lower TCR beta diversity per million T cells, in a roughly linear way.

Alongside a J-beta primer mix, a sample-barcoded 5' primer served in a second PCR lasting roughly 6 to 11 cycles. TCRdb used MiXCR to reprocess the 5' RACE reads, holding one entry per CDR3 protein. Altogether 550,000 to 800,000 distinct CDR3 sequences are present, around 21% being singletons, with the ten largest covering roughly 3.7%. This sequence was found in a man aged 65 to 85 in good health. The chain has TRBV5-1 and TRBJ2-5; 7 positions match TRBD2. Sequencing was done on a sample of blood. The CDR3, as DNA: TGCGCCAGCAGCCCTTCGACTAGCCGGGAAGGGACCCAGTACTTC. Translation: CASSPSTSREGTQYF. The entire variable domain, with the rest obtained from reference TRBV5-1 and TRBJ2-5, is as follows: KAGVTQTPRYLIKTRGQQVTLSCSPISGHRSVSWYQQTPGQGLQFLFEYFSETQRNKGNFPGRFSGRQFSNSRSEMNVSTLELGDSALYLCASSPSTSREGTQYFGPGTRLLVL.